These 8 T cell receptor beta chains originate from one sample sequenced in a study of Graves' ophthalmopathy and Graves' hyperthyroidism. Researchers took RNA transcripts and amplified TCR beta CDR3 regions from them. HTBI primers were used in a first-round RT-PCR, which preceded a second-round multiplex PCR. TCRdb itself ran the multiplex PCR reads through MiXCR, one entry per CDR3 protein. The data show some 47,000 distinct CDR3 sequences, with around half seen just once and approximately 23% held by the top ten. Input material: peripheral blood. The source of these receptors is an adult man with Graves' ophthalmopathy.

This clonotype was recorded at least ten times. V gene TRBV5-6 combines with J gene TRBJ1-2; 7 positions match TRBD1. CDR3 size: 15 residues. CDR1 and CDR2 (germline): SGHDT, YYEEEE. V gave up 4 bases and J gave up 3 bases; unmatched junction bases: 9. CDR3 loop: CASSRGGTAYYGYTF. The CDR3 nucleotides are TGTGCCAGCAGCCGGGGAGGGACAGCTTACTATGGCTACACCTTC.

This clonotype showed up many times. The gene calls are TRBV5-1 and TRBJ2-7; TRBD2 might be the D (6 bases). The CDR3 contains 14 residues. V shed 7 bases and J shed 3 bases, with 17 bases lying between them. Germline CDR1 and CDR2: SGHRS and YFSETQ. CDR3 nucleotide sequence: TGCGCCAGCGGTCCGAGGCTAGCGAGCTACGAGCAGTACTTC. As protein: CASGPRLASYEQYF.

This clonotype turned up a few times. The chain uses TRBV29-1 and TRBJ1-1; a weak D match, TRBD1 (6 bases). Trimming cost V 6 bases and J 3 bases, with 17 bases left between them. The CDR3 has 14 residues. CDR1 and CDR2 (germline): SQVTM, ANQGSEA. The CDR3 coding sequence is TGCAGCGTCATGTACGGGGGCAAACACACTGAAGCTTTCTTT. Translated, it gives CSVMYGGKHTEAFF.

A few counts support this clonotype. The chain recombines TRBV10-3 with TRBJ2-6; D is unclear. Trimming stripped 2 bases from V and 0 bases from J, with 8 bases between. CDR3 length: 16 residues. CDR1 is ENHRY, CDR2 SYGVKD, per germline. For the CDR3, the DNA is TGTGCCATCAGTGAGCGTCGCGGCTCTGGGGCCAACGTCCTGACTTTC. It encodes CAISERRGSGANVLTF.

The chain links TRBV6-4 to TRBJ2-2; possible D gene TRBD1, 5 bases. There are 13 residues in the CDR3. Germline V gene data show CDR1 as MRHNA and CDR2 as SNTAGT. Trimming shortened V by 2 bases and J by 8 bases, and 9 bases separated the two germline ends. CDR3 nucleotide sequence: TGTGCCAGCAGTGACGACAGCGCTGGGGAGCTGTTTTTT. It translates to CASSDDSAGELFF.

A word on this clonotype: The CDR3 ends on some other residue instead of the conserved phenylalanine or tryptophan, so this is likely a read error. The DNA is left out, because the CDR3 cannot be placed on it with certainty; the CDR3 is given as TCRdb lists it. The chain joins TRBV7-8 to TRBJ2-1; whether TRBD2, the table's D call, matches the DNA was not checked. Germline CDR1 reads SGHVS; CDR2 reads FQNEAQ. A total of 15 residues make up the CDR3, ends included. The CDR3 is CASSLTRGKPTMSSC.

The chain employs TRBV2 and TRBJ1-2, with D possibly matching TRBD1 (5 bases). The CDR3 loop spans 12 amino acids. V was trimmed by 6 bases and J by 4 bases, leaving 9 bases between them. Germline V gives CDR1 SNHLY, CDR2 FYNNEI. CDR3 DNA sequence: TGTGCCAGCAGGGCGGGGGGCTATGGCTACACCTTC. Its protein product is CASRAGGYGYTF.

The sample holds many counts of this clonotype. This sequence joins TRBV6-1 and TRBJ2-1; a possible D gene is TRBD1 (5 bases). The CDR3 spans 13 residues. Deletions cut 0 bases from V and 7 bases from J, with 7 bases between. Germline assignment: CDR1 MNHNS and CDR2 SASEGT. CDR3 region: CASSEARDNEQFF. The CDR3 DNA reads as TGTGCCAGCAGTGAAGCCAGGGATAATGAGCAGTTCTTC.